Reported below is one TCR beta chain. The CDR3 runs to 14 residues. The ends lost 5 bases at V and 2 bases at J; junction bases unmatched: 5. The germline V gene has CDR1 LNHDA and CDR2 SQIVND (reference sequence). The sample originates from a study of blood T cell repertoires in COVID-19. Turning to the study itself: Spain, Italy and the United States supplied samples that represented acute and convalescent COVID-19. T cells, B-cell-depleted T cells, or PBMCs provided the cDNA or gDNA that served as material.

How the authors handled the data: Reference gene primers were amplified, and this amplification served to estimate nucleated cell counts. TCRdb's table, derived via immunoSEQ multiplex PCR, lists solely in-frame clones and lacks some. That table supplies the V and J calls and clone size; D and trimming were determined from the DNA. The data contain around 120,000 clones, around 87% of them singletons. The V call is TRBV19, the J call TRBJ2-7; 8 bases map to TRBD1. The sequence derives from a woman aged 70-85 years with acute or convalescent COVID-19. Specimen: peripheral blood. The CDR3 spells CASSFSGGPYEQYF. For the CDR3, the DNA is TGTGCCAGTAGTTTCTCAGGGGGCCCCTACGAGCAGTACTTC.